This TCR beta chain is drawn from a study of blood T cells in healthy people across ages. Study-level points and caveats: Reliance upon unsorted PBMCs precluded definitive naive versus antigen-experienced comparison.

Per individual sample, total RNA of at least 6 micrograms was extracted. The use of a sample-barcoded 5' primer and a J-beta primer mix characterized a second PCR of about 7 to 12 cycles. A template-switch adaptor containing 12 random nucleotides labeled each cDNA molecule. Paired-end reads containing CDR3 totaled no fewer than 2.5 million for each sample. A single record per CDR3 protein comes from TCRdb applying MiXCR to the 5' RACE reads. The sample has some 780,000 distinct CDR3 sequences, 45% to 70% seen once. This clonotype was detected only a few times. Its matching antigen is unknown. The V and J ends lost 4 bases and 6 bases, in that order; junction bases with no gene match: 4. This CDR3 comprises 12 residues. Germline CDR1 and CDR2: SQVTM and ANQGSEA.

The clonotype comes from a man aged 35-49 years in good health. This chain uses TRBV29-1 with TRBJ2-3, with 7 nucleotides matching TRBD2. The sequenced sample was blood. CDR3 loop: CSVAREGDTQYF. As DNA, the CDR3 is TGCAGCGTTGCCAGGGAGGGCGATACGCAGTATTTT.